The rows below give T cell receptor beta chains drawn from one sample of a study of shared clonotypes between healthy human individuals. TCRdb's copy holds only in-frame clones and misses some; the assay was immunoSEQ multiplex PCR. The sample includes about 680,000 clones, roughly 94% of them seen just once. Sample: naive CD8+ T cells sorted from blood. The receptors stem from a man aged 25 to 40 in good health. Both conserved end residues are part of each CDR3. A D gene is named only where the DNA matches it firmly. The size of a clone is reported for some rows only, either as once, few or many, or as a class for expanded clones.

NA	TRBV11-1	NA	TRBJ2-1	TGTGCCAGCAGCTTAGCTGGCTATGAGCAGTTCTTC	CASSLAGYEQFF
TRBD1	TRBV14	NA	TRBJ2-3	TGTGCCAGCAGCCACAAGCTCCCTACAGGGGATCTCGAACGATATACGCAGTATTTT	CASSHKLPTGDLERYTQYF
NA	TRBV7-9	NA	TRBJ2-7	TGTGCCAGCAGCCCAGAGAGCTCCTACGAGCAGTACTTC	CASSPESSYEQYF
TRBD1	TRBV7-9	NA	TRBJ2-5	TGTGCCAGCAGCTTAGAGTGGGACAGTGGGGAGACCCAGTACTTC	CASSLEWDSGETQYF
NA	TRBV29-1	NA	TRBJ2-2	TGCAGCCTAAGGACGGAGAACACCGGGGAGCTGTTTTTT	CSLRTENTGELFF
TRBD2	TRBV28	NA	TRBJ2-3	TGTGCCAGCAATCTCCTAGCGGGAGACACAGATACGCAGTATTTT	CASNLLAGDTDTQYF
NA	TRBV2	NA	TRBJ2-3	TGTGCCAGCAGCTCTCTGGTTCAATTTCCAGATACGCAGTATTTT	CASSSLVQFPDTQYF
NA	TRBV28	NA	TRBJ2-1	TGTGCCAGCAGTGGGGGTGAGCAGTTCTTC	CASSGGEQFF
NA	TRBV13	NA	TRBJ2-7	TGTGCCAGCAGCCCAGGGGTGGGAGCGGCCTACGAGCAGTACTTC	CASSPGVGAAYEQYF
NA	TRBV19	NA	TRBJ2-1	TGTGCCAGTAGTATAAATTATGAGCAGTTCTTC	CASSINYEQFF
NA	TRBV6-1	once	TRBJ2-7	TGTGCCAGCAGTGAAGACGACGTGGACCCCTTGTACGAGCAGTACTTC	CASSEDDVDPLYEQYF
NA	TRBV5-4	NA	TRBJ1-4	TGTGCCAGCAGCTCGGAGGGAGGAACTAATGAAAAACTGTTTTTT	CASSSEGGTNEKLFF
NA	TRBV7-2	NA	TRBJ2-2	TGTGCCAGCAGCTTAAGCCCGATTAGGTTTTCCGGGGAGCTGTTTTTT	CASSLSPIRFSGELFF
TRBD2	TRBV19	NA	TRBJ2-7	TGTGCCAGTAGTACTGCGGGAGAGGACTATTTCTACGAGCAGTACTTC	CASSTAGEDYFYEQYF
TRBD2	TRBV11-2	NA	TRBJ2-3	TGTGCCAGCAGCTACGGGACTAGCGGCGCTTGGGATACGCAGTATTTT	CASSYGTSGAWDTQYF
NA	TRBV7-9	NA	TRBJ2-2	TGTGCCAGCAGCACGCATGAACTCAAGAAGGCCGGGGAGCTGTTTTTT	CASSTHELKKAGELFF
TRBD1	TRBV29-1	NA	TRBJ2-7	TGCAGCGTTGAATCAGGGGGAGAACAGTACGAGCAGTACTTC	CSVESGGEQYEQYF
NA	TRBV5-6	NA	TRBJ1-1	TGTGCCAGCAGCTCAGCTCGACCGATAATGAACACTGAAGCTTTCTTT	CASSSARPIMNTEAFF
NA	TRBV6-5	NA	TRBJ2-2	TGTGCCAGCAGTTACTCGCAGGGAGGAACCGGGGAGCTGTTTTTT	CASSYSQGGTGELFF
TRBD2	TRBV7-9	NA	TRBJ2-2	TGTGCCAGCAGCTCGACTAGCCCGAACACCGGGGAGCTGTTTTTT	CASSSTSPNTGELFF
TRBD1	TRBV11-2	NA	TRBJ2-7	TGTGCCAGCAGCTCTAGGGGGACAGGGGAGGCGTACTTC	CASSSRGTGEAYF
NA	TRBV13	NA	TRBJ2-3	TGTGCCAGCAGCTTATACACCGACACAGATACGCAGTATTTT	CASSLYTDTDTQYF
NA	TRBV19	NA	TRBJ2-7	TGTGCCAGTAGTATAGACAGGGGATACGAGCAGTACTTC	CASSIDRGYEQYF
NA	TRBV7-3	NA	TRBJ2-2	TGTGCCAGCTCAAGACAGGCTGGCACCGGGGAGCTGTTTTTT	CASSRQAGTGELFF
NA	TRBV7-8	once	TRBJ1-1	TGTGCCAGCAGCCTGGTGGTGGGGACAAGCGCTGAAGCTTTCTTT	CASSLVVGTSAEAFF
NA	TRBV7-6	NA	TRBJ2-7	TGTGCCAGCAGCTTACGCAAGGCCTCCTACGAGCAGTACTTC	CASSLRKASYEQYF
TRBD2	TRBV4-1	NA	TRBJ2-7	TGCGCCAGCAGCCAAACTAGCGGGAGCTACGAGCAGTACTTC	CASSQTSGSYEQYF
TRBD1	TRBV19	NA	TRBJ2-7	TGTGCCAGTAGTGTTGGACAGGGTGACTACGAGCAGTACTTC	CASSVGQGDYEQYF
NA	TRBV9	NA	TRBJ1-5	TGTGCCAGCAGCCCAGTCCCCGGGGGGGCCCAGCATTTT	CASSPVPGGAQHF
NA	TRBV7-2	NA	TRBJ2-7	TGTGCCAGCAGCTTCGCTAGCTCCTACGAGCAGTACTTC	CASSFASSYEQYF
NA	TRBV18	NA	TRBJ2-5	TGTGCCAGCTCACCACCGCTCGAGACCCAGTACTTC	CASSPPLETQYF
NA	TRBV7-9	NA	TRBJ2-5	TGTGCCAGCAGCCCTAAAGACAGGCAATGGGGGGAGACCCAGTACTTC	CASSPKDRQWGETQYF
TRBD1	TRBV7-8	NA	TRBJ1-1	TGTGCCAGCAGCTTTTTCAACAGGGGGCGAAGAAAAGCTGAAGCTTTCTTT	CASSFFNRGRRKAEAFF
NA	TRBV27	NA	TRBJ2-2	TGTGCCAGCAAAAGGGCCGGGGAGCTGTTTTTT	CASKRAGELFF
NA	TRBV7-2	NA	TRBJ1-2	TGTGCCAGCAGCTTCGCTTTACAGGGCAACGGCTACACCTTC	CASSFALQGNGYTF
NA	TRBV18	NA	TRBJ1-2	TGTGCCACCCATTTCTTTGGCTACACCTTC	CATHFFGYTF
TRBD1	TRBV2	NA	TRBJ2-2	TGTGCCATCCAGACAGGGAGTGGCACCGGGGAGCTGTTTTTT	CAIQTGSGTGELFF
NA	TRBV5-1	NA	TRBJ2-1	TGCGCCAGCAGCTTGGCTGGTGGGGGGAACAATGAGCAGTTCTTC	CASSLAGGGNNEQFF
TRBD1	TRBV2	NA	TRBJ2-7	TGTGCCAGAGGACAGGTCCCCTACGAGCAGTACTTC	CARGQVPYEQYF
TRBD1	TRBV28	NA	TRBJ1-5	TGTGCCAGCAGTTACACAGGGGGGAACAATCAGCCCCAGCATTTT	CASSYTGGNNQPQHF
NA	TRBV27	NA	TRBJ1-1	TGTGCCAGCGGCAGCTTGAACACTGAAGCTTTCTTT	CASGSLNTEAFF
NA	TRBV19	NA	TRBJ2-7	TGTGCCAGTAGTATCCGGACGGGGTACGAGCAGTACTTC	CASSIRTGYEQYF
NA	TRBV5-1	once	TRBJ1-1	TGCGCCAGCAGCTTGGAGATATTCGAGACCCCTGAAGCTTTCTTT	CASSLEIFETPEAFF
NA	TRBV28	NA	TRBJ1-5	TGTGCCAGCAGCGAATACAGGAACAATCAGCCCCAGCATTTT	CASSEYRNNQPQHF
NA	TRBV28	NA	TRBJ1-1	TGTGCCAGCAGTTTCGAATATTGGAAGAACACTGAAGCTTTCTTT	CASSFEYWKNTEAFF
NA	TRBV6-1	NA	TRBJ1-2	TGTGCCAGCAGTGAAGCGCTTATTTGGGAGACAGCTAACTATGGCTACACCTTC	CASSEALIWETANYGYTF
NA	TRBV27	NA	TRBJ2-3	TGTGCCAGCAGTTGGGATCCGGGAAGGCGGGCAGATACGCAGTATTTT	CASSWDPGRRADTQYF
TRBD1	TRBV29-1	NA	TRBJ1-2	TGCAGCGTTCCGGACAGGGGGTTTGGCTACACCTTC	CSVPDRGFGYTF
TRBD2	TRBV25-1	NA	TRBJ2-2	TGTGCCAGCAGTGAATATCCGAGCGGGAGACAGGACGGGGAGCTGTTTTTT	CASSEYPSGRQDGELFF
NA	TRBV6-1	NA	TRBJ2-5	TGTGCCAGCGAAGGGGGGATGGAAGAGACCCAGTACTTC	CASEGGMEETQYF
TRBD2	TRBV30	once	TRBJ2-7	TGTGCCTCAACGGGGGGGACTAGCGGGCCTGACTACGAGCAGTACTTC	CASTGGTSGPDYEQYF
NA	TRBV14	NA	TRBJ2-3	TGTGCCAGCAGCCAAGACCGGGGGCGCGGCACAGATACGCAGTATTTT	CASSQDRGRGTDTQYF
NA	TRBV19	NA	TRBJ2-7	TGTGCCAGTAGTGAGACTATCTCCTACGAGCAGTACTTC	CASSETISYEQYF
TRBD1	TRBV7-9	NA	TRBJ1-2	TGTGCCAGCAGCGCGACAGGGGGCTATGGCTACACCTTC	CASSATGGYGYTF
NA	TRBV7-3	NA	TRBJ1-3	TGTGCCAGCAGTCTAACAGGGAGCTCTGGAAACACCATATATTTT	CASSLTGSSGNTIYF
NA	TRBV2	NA	TRBJ1-1	TGTGCCATGCCGGGGGGGGTGAACACTGAAGCTTTCTTT	CAMPGGVNTEAFF
NA	TRBV7-9	NA	TRBJ2-3	TGTGCCAGCAGCCTATTCACAGATACGCAGTATTTT	CASSLFTDTQYF
TRBD2	TRBV27	NA	TRBJ2-1	TGTGCCAGCAGTGGCGGGACTAGCGGGTTCAATGAGCAGTTCTTC	CASSGGTSGFNEQFF
TRBD1	TRBV27	NA	TRBJ2-1	TGTGCCAGCAGCAATATTGGACAGGGGGCTTACAATGAGCAGTTCTTC	CASSNIGQGAYNEQFF
TRBD1	TRBV28	NA	TRBJ2-3	TGTGCCAGCAGACGCCGGGACAGGGATTTCACAGATACGCAGTATTTT	CASRRRDRDFTDTQYF